One sample yielded the 27 T cell receptor beta chains listed below, sequenced in a study of CD8+ T cells in alopecia areata. Treatment described: oral pan-JAK inhibitor, 5-10 mg twice daily. Investigators isolated RNA and reverse transcribed it into cDNA to act as the sequencing template. This table comes from immunoSEQ multiplex PCR, and its TCRdb copy is limited to in-frame clones, with some not included. The sample lists about 200,000 clones, over 45% seen once, with 5.5% in the top ten. The sample in question was CD4+ T cells sorted from blood, obtained at week 24, from a patient treated with tofacitinib. The receptors shown here come from a human donor with alopecia areata.

The chain carries TRBV30 and TRBJ2-7, with D possibly matching TRBD2 (5 bases). Trimming cost V 1 base and J 2 bases, with 6 bases left between them. Per germline, CDR1 GTSNPN and CDR2 SVGIG (reference sequence). CDR3 length: 12 residues. CDR3 protein: CAWSAGAYEQYF. Here the CDR3 DNA reads TGTGCCTGGAGTGCCGGGGCCTACGAGCAGTACTTC.

The chain carries TRBV5-1 and TRBJ2-1, with 16 bases matching TRBD2. Trimming cost V 3 bases and J 8 bases; bases outside gene matches: 8. CDR3 length equals 17 residues. The V gene's germline CDR1 is SGHRS and CDR2 YFSETQ. DNA for the CDR3: TGCGCCAGCAGCTCGGGACTAGCGGGAGGGCAATCGGATGAGCAGTTCTTC. Translation: CASSSGLAGGQSDEQFF.

This sequence joins TRBV7-9 and TRBJ2-3; D ambiguous. V was clipped by 5 bases and J by 1 base, with 10 bases between them. Per germline, CDR1 SEHNR and CDR2 FQNEAQ (reference sequence). The CDR3 is 14 amino acids. The CDR3 region is CASSLKSGTDTQYF. DNA of the CDR3: TGTGCCAGCAGCCTTAAAAGCGGCACAGATACGCAGTATTTT. The complete variable domain, with remaining parts taken from reference TRBV7-9 and TRBJ2-3, reads DTGVSQNPRHKITKRGQNVTFRCDPISEHNRLYWYRQTLGQGPEFLTYFQNEAQLEKSRLLSDRFSAERPKGSFSTLEIQRTEQGDSAMYLCASSLKSGTDTQYFGPGTRLTVL.

The rearrangement joins TRBV29-1 to TRBJ1-1; TRBD1 agrees at 8 bases. V trimming: 4 bases; J trimming: 1 base; junction bases outside the gene matches: 17. CDR1 is SQVTM, CDR2 ANQGSEA, per germline. CDR3 length: 18 amino acids. CDR3: CSVVMPTEDRAGNTEAFF. The CDR3 coding sequence is TGCAGCGTTGTTATGCCCACGGAGGACAGGGCTGGGAACACTGAAGCTTTCTTT.

J is TRBJ2-7 and V is TRBV7-2; either TRBD1 or TRBD2 may fit D (7 bases each). This CDR3 contains 14 residues. CDR1 is SGHTA and CDR2 is FQGNSA in the germline V gene. The V end was cut by 2 bases, the J end by 7 bases, with 15 bases between. This CDR3 reads CASSLSIQGGEQYF. The DNA for the CDR3 is TGTGCCAGCAGCTTAAGTATCCAGGGGGGGGAGCAGTACTTC. The full variable domain, with the rest looked up from reference TRBV7-2 and TRBJ2-7, is GAGVSQSPSNKVTEKGKDVELRCDPISGHTALYWYRQSLGQGLEFLIYFQGNSAPDKSGLPSDRFSAERTGGSVSTLTIQRTQQEDSAVYLCASSLSIQGGEQYFGPGTRLTVT.

The count of this clone is one. The chain couples TRBV29-1 to TRBJ2-6; D is uncertain. Germline CDR1 reads SQVTM; CDR2 reads ANQGSEA. V was cut by 6 bases and J by 0 bases, with 21 bases left in between. This CDR3 is built from 18 residues. DNA for the CDR3: TGCAGCGTCCGCGGTGGCAGCTCCTTCAGCTCTGGGGCCAACGTCCTGACTTTC. Its translation: CSVRGGSSFSSGANVLTF.

The chain has TRBV29-1 and TRBJ1-2; no definite D call. Germline V gives CDR1 SQVTM, CDR2 ANQGSEA. Trimming took 4 bases from V and 10 from J, leaving 13 bases between them. The CDR3 covers 11 residues. The CDR3 DNA sequence: TGCAGCGTTGGGGGAGGCTGGGACTACACCTTC. Its translation is CSVGGGWDYTF.

The chain carries TRBV4-1 and TRBJ1-1, with no clear D. Between the trimmed V and J ends, which lost 1 base and 1 base, there was a span of 16 bases. Germline lookup yields CDR1 MGHRA and CDR2 YSYEKL. The length of the CDR3 is 17 residues. CDR3 nucleotides: TGCGCCAGCAGCCAAGTACAACTGATTAGGTCGAACACTGAAGCTTTCTTT. Amino acids: CASSQVQLIRSNTEAFF.

The rearrangement links TRBV15 to TRBJ2-7, with TRBD1 as a possible D gene (5 bases). V dropped 0 bases and J dropped 4 bases, with 7 bases sitting between them. CDR1 is LNHNV, CDR2 YYDKDF, per germline (reference sequence). The CDR3 totals 13 residues. DNA of the CDR3: TGTGCCACCAGCAGAGATAGACAGTACGAGCAGTACTTC. It is translated as CATSRDRQYEQYF.

This sequence joins TRBV7-2 and TRBJ2-1, with 10 positions matching TRBD2. The CDR3 sequence is 16 residues long. Looked up from germline, CDR1 is SGHTA and CDR2 is FQGNSA. Losses at the gene ends were 1 base for V and 9 bases for J; bases not matched to a gene: 9. CDR3 region: CASSLDRASGRGEQFF. CDR3 sequence (DNA): TGTGCCAGCAGCTTAGATCGGGCTAGCGGGAGAGGTGAGCAGTTCTTC.

Remarks on this clone: This likely came from a read error, as a far larger clone is one base away. The V call is TRBV4-2, the J call TRBJ2-6; TRBD1 aligns across 10 bases. V lost 4 bases, J lost 0 bases, and 3 bases stayed unmatched. CDR3 size: 17 residues. The germline V gene has CDR1 LGHNA and CDR2 YNFKEQ. The CDR3 reads CASSLGQGSSGANVLTF. CDR3 nucleotides: TGTGCCAGCAGCCTGGGACAGGGGAGCTCTGGGGCCAACGTCCTGACTTTC.

The chain employs TRBV29-1 and TRBJ2-3; weak D call: TRBD2 (5 bases). The V and J ends lost 0 bases and 11 bases respectively, with 24 bases between them. The CDR3 covers 16 residues. Germline loops: CDR1 SQVTM, CDR2 ANQGSEA. Written as DNA, the CDR3 is TGCAGCGTTGAAGATCAATCGGCAGGCGTACGGGGAAGGCAGTATTTT. Protein product: CSVEDQSAGVRGRQYF.

The V and J genes are TRBV9 and TRBJ1-5, with D unclear. This CDR3 region has 13 residues. V dropped 3 bases and J dropped 5 bases, with 9 bases sitting between them. The germline CDR1 and CDR2 sequences are SGDLS and YYNGEE. The CDR3 nucleotides read TGTGCCAGCAGCGCAAACCATTATCAGCCCCAGCATTTT. Protein: CASSANHYQPQHF.

The chain has TRBV2 and TRBJ2-5; D call uncertain. The CDR3 is 11 amino acids. Per the germline V gene, CDR1 is SNHLY and CDR2 is FYNNEI. Trimming shortened V by 7 bases and J by 9 bases, and 12 bases separated the two germline ends. CDR3 amino acids: CASIYHFAQYF. In DNA, the CDR3 is TGTGCCAGCATCTACCATTTTGCCCAGTACTTC.

This clone appeared a few times. The rearrangement joins TRBV7-2 to TRBJ1-2; D remains ambiguous. Trimming cost V 2 bases and J 4 bases, with 14 bases left between them. CDR1 and CDR2 from the germline V gene are SGHTA and FQGNSA. The CDR3 consists of 15 residues. Here the CDR3 reads CASSLRVQDSYGYTF. The CDR3 coding sequence is TGTGCCAGCAGCTTACGGGTACAAGATTCCTATGGCTACACCTTC.

The rearrangement links TRBV5-6 to TRBJ2-7; 7 bases line up with TRBD1. Trimming cost V 6 bases and J 0 bases; bases outside gene matches: 6. Germline CDR1 is SGHDT and CDR2 is YYEEEE. The CDR3 loop spans 14 amino acids. CDR3 DNA sequence: TGTGCCAGCAACAGGCAGGGGGTCTCCTACGAGCAGTACTTC. Translated, it gives CASNRQGVSYEQYF.

In its sample, this clone was seen a few times. The rearrangement uses TRBV5-4 and TRBJ2-6; D might be TRBD1 (6 bases). CDR3 length: 16 amino acids. Trimming took off 5 bases at V and 0 bases at J, with 12 bases between the two ends. Germline V lookup: CDR1 SGHNT, CDR2 YYREEE (reference sequence). The CDR3 DNA is TGTGCCAGCAGAGATACAGGGTACTCTGGGGCCAACGTCCTGACTTTC. Translated: CASRDTGYSGANVLTF.

This clone has only one observation. This sequence joins TRBV7-9 and TRBJ1-5; TRBD1 matches 8 bases. V lost 11 bases and J lost 3; bases outside the gene matches: 6. Per the germline V gene, CDR1 is SEHNR and CDR2 is FQNEAQ (reference sequence). CDR3 length: 13 amino acids. The CDR3 nucleotides read TGTGCCGGCCAGGACAGGGTCAATCAGCCCCAGCATTTT. Its protein product is CAGQDRVNQPQHF.

This clone was picked up a small number of times. The chain uses TRBV28 and TRBJ1-3; a possible D gene is TRBD1 (6 bases). The germline V gene encodes CDR1 MDHEN and CDR2 SYDVKM. Between the trimmed V and J ends, which lost 4 bases and 1 base, there was a span of 11 bases. The CDR3 has 15 residues. The CDR3 is CASSSDSRSGNTIYF. CDR3 coding DNA: TGTGCCAGCAGTTCGGACAGTCGTTCTGGAAACACCATATATTTT.

CDR3 DNA: TGCAGCGTTGAATTTGGTTCAGGGGGCGCTTTCTACGAGCAGTACTTC. This gives the protein CSVEFGSGGAFYEQYF. The V call is TRBV29-1, the J call TRBJ2-7, with 8 bases that match TRBD1. With V trimmed by 2 bases and J by 3 bases, 12 bases remained unmatched. The CDR3 loop spans 16 amino acids. Germline-derived CDR1 and CDR2 are SQVTM and ANQGSEA.

The count of this clone is one. V and J are TRBV30 and TRBJ2-7, with 14 bases lining up with TRBD2. CDR3 length: 18 residues. Trimming took 3 bases from V and 0 from J; bases not matched to a gene: 10. Germline V gene sequence: CDR1 GTSNPN, CDR2 SVGIG (reference sequence). CDR3: CAWRRGGLAGVSSYEQYF. In nucleotides, the CDR3 is TGTGCCTGGAGGCGCGGGGGACTAGCGGGAGTGAGCTCCTACGAGCAGTACTTC.

This clone was counted a few times. This chain connects TRBV7-3 to TRBJ2-3; D gene uncertain. The germline V and J ends were trimmed by 1 base and 0 bases, with 8 bases remaining between them. The germline CDR1 and CDR2 sequences are SGHTA and FQGTGA. The CDR3 is 15 residues long. This chain's CDR3 is CASSLMYTSTDTQYF. DNA for the CDR3: TGTGCCAGCAGCTTAATGTATACTAGCACAGATACGCAGTATTTT.

This clone was found a few times. V is TRBV29-1 and J is TRBJ2-3, with TRBD1 matching over 7 bases. J lost 4 bases, V lost 6 bases, and 4 bases had no gene match. This CDR3 contains 12 residues. The germline gives CDR1 SQVTM, CDR2 ANQGSEA. Here the CDR3 DNA reads TGCAGCGTAAGACAGGGACCAGATACGCAGTATTTT. As protein: CSVRQGPDTQYF.

There are a few counts of this clone. This chain connects TRBV5-1 to TRBJ2-1, with 9 nucleotides matching TRBD1. Trimming took 0 bases from V and 3 from J; bases not matched to a gene: 7. Germline V gives CDR1 SGHRS, CDR2 YFSETQ. The CDR3 has 17 residues. CDR3 residues: CASSLVVSGQGYNEQFF. The CDR3 DNA sequence: TGCGCCAGCAGCTTGGTTGTTTCGGGACAGGGCTACAATGAGCAGTTCTTC.

This clone has more than one count but fewer than ten. The V and J genes are TRBV4-1 and TRBJ2-5; the D gene is possibly TRBD1 (6 bases). Trimming pared 1 base from V and 2 bases from J, leaving 20 bases between. The CDR3 is 18 residues long. Germline V CDR1 and CDR2: MGHRA, YSYEKL. The CDR3 nucleotides read TGCGCCAGCAGCCAAGGTCTCTCTGGACAGCTCAAACAAGAGACCCAGTACTTC. It is translated as CASSQGLSGQLKQETQYF.

This chain joins TRBV4-2 and TRBJ2-1, with 10 bases fitting TRBD2. The V segment lost 0 bases and the J segment 8 bases; nucleotides outside the gene matches: 7. CDR3 size: 16 residues. CDR1 is LGHNA, CDR2 YNFKEQ, per germline. The CDR3 loop reads CASSQEQAGGPHEQFF. CDR3 bases: TGTGCCAGCAGCCAAGAACAAGCGGGGGGGCCCCATGAGCAGTTCTTC.

The V gene is TRBV29-1, the J gene TRBJ2-1; tentatively, D is TRBD2 (6 bases). Trimming shortened V by 4 bases and J by 1 base, and 17 bases separated the two germline ends. Germline V gene lookup returns CDR1 SQVTM and CDR2 ANQGSEA. The CDR3 sequence is 16 residues long. As DNA, the CDR3 is TGCAGCGTTGCCATAGCCGGGAGAAGGTCCTACAATGAGCAGTTCTTC. Protein product: CSVAIAGRRSYNEQFF.